A single sample is the source of the 7 T cell receptor beta chains below, sequenced in a study of cytomegalovirus exposure and HLA in healthy donors (TCRdb year 2017). Library prep was done by the immunoSEQ multiplex PCR assay. This is the immuneACCESS table as TCRdb keeps it, with only in-frame sequences that have V and J called. A part of the clones is gone; compared with another copy, unresolved V genes explain less than half, and the rest is unexplained. The sample profile shows about 350,000 clones; about 90% of them were found once. About 1% of the sample is in the top ten clones. The sequencing sample was made of PBMCs. These receptors all stem from a young woman in good health and CMV-seropositive.

The chain uses TRBV2 and TRBJ1-1, with 7 bases aligning to TRBD1. The CDR3 totals 13 residues. CDR1 and CDR2 (germline): SNHLY, FYNNEI. Losses at the gene ends were 11 bases for V and 4 bases for J; bases not matched to a gene: 10. CDR3 bases: TGTGCCGCAAAAACGGAGGGGGCCACTGAAGCTTTCTTT. Its protein is CAAKTEGATEAFF.

The rearrangement links TRBV4-1 to TRBJ1-3, with 10 bases matching TRBD1. Trimming took 3 bases from V and 2 from J; bases not matched to a gene: 4. This CDR3 comprises 16 residues. Germline CDR1 is MGHRA and CDR2 is YSYEKL. CDR3 sequence (DNA): TGCGCCAGCAGCCACGGACAGGGGGGGCCTGGAAACACCATATATTTT. Its translation is CASSHGQGGPGNTIYF.

The sample holds one count of this clone. This chain links TRBV6-5 with TRBJ2-7; D is perhaps TRBD1 (6 bases). Between the trimmed V and J ends, which lost 2 bases and 1 base, there was a span of 12 bases. The CDR3 contains 15 residues. Germline CDR1 MNHEY, CDR2 SVGAGI. The CDR3 is CASSYGGQTSYEQYF. CDR3 in DNA: TGTGCCAGCAGTTACGGCGGACAGACTTCCTACGAGCAGTACTTC.

The chain carries TRBV7-9 and TRBJ1-2; the match to TRBD1 covers 7 bases. The J segment lost 4 bases and the V segment lost 4 bases, leaving 3 bases of the junction unmatched. The CDR3 totals 13 residues. Per the germline V gene, CDR1 is SEHNR and CDR2 is FQNEAQ (reference sequence). CDR3 region: CASSSGQPYGYTF. DNA for the CDR3: TGTGCCAGCAGCTCGGGACAGCCCTATGGCTACACCTTC.

The CDR3 region is CATSRDGGFTDTQYF. CDR3 nucleotide sequence: TGTGCCACCAGCAGAGATGGGGGGTTCACAGATACGCAGTATTTT. The V gene is TRBV15, the J gene TRBJ2-3, with D maybe TRBD2 (6 bases). Per the germline V gene, CDR1 is LNHNV and CDR2 is YYDKDF (reference sequence). V was clipped by 0 bases and J by 2 bases, with 9 bases between them. The CDR3 is made up of 15 amino acids.

The chain carries TRBV4-2 and TRBJ1-2; D unclear. CDR1 and CDR2 (germline): LGHNA, YNFKEQ. The CDR3 length is 15 residues. The germline V and J ends were trimmed by 3 bases and 0 bases, with 11 bases remaining between them. As DNA, the CDR3 is TGTGCCAGCAGCCAGATACCCGGGCCTAACTATGGCTACACCTTC. Its translation is CASSQIPGPNYGYTF.

This chain joins TRBV28 and TRBJ1-5; D is ambiguous. CDR3 size: 14 residues. The V and J ends lost 2 bases and 2 bases respectively, with 7 bases between them. Germline loops: CDR1 MDHEN, CDR2 SYDVKM. CDR3 sequence reads: CASSLVLGNQPQHF. CDR3 nucleotides: TGTGCCAGCAGTTTAGTCCTGGGCAATCAGCCCCAGCATTTT.